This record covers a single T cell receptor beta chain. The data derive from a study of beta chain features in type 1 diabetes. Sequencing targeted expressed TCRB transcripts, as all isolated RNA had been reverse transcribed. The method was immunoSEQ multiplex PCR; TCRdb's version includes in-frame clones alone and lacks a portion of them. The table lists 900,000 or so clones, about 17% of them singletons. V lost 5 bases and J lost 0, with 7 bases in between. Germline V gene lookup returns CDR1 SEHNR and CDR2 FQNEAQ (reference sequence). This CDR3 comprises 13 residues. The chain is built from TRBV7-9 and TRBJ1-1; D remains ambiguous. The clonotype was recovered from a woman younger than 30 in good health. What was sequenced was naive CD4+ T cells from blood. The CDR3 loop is CASSVLLNTEAFF. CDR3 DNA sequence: TGTGCCAGCAGCGTCCTTTTGAACACTGAAGCTTTCTTT.